This T cell receptor beta chain was identified during a study of technical replicates of blood from a handful of donors. The CDR3 consists of 12 residues. V was shortened by 4 bases and J by 4 bases, with 8 bases between the two germline ends. CDR1 and CDR2 from the germline V gene are SGHRS and YFSETQ. Here immunoSEQ multiplex PCR was the method, and the copy in TCRdb shows in-frame clones only, minus some. This repertoire shows about 64,000 clones, approximately 86% found once; its top ten account for about 4.9%. The sequencing sample was made of PBMCs. The chain carries TRBV5-1 and TRBJ1-1, with D perhaps matching TRBD1 (5 bases). This sequence was found in a human donor in good health. Some clones in this sample may be carry-over from other donors' samples. The CDR3 spells CASSIQGTEAFF. In DNA, the CDR3 is TGCGCCAGCAGCATTCAGGGCACTGAAGCTTTCTTT. Full variable domain (missing parts from reference TRBV5-1 and TRBJ1-1): KAGVTQTPRYLIKTRGQQVTLSCSPISGHRSVSWYQQTPGQGLQFLFEYFSETQRNKGNFPGRFSGRQFSNSRSEMNVSTLELGDSALYLCASSIQGTEAFFGQGTRLTVV.